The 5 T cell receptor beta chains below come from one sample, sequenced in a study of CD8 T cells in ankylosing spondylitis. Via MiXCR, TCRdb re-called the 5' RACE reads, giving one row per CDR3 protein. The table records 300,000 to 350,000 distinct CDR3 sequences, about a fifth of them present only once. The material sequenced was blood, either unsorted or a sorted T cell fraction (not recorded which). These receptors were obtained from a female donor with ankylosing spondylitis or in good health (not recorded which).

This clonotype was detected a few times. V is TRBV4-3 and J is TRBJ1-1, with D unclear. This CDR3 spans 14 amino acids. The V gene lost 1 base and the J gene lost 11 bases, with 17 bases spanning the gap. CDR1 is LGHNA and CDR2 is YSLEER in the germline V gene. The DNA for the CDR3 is TGCGCCAGCAGCCAAGTCATGAGCCGTATGGAGGCTTTCTTT. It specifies CASSQVMSRMEAFF.

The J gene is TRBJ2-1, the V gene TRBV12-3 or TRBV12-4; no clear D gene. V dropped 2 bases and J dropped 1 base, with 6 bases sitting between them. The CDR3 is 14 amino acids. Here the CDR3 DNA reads TGTGCCAGCAGTTTACAGGCTTCCTACAATGAGCAGTTCTTC. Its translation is CASSLQASYNEQFF.

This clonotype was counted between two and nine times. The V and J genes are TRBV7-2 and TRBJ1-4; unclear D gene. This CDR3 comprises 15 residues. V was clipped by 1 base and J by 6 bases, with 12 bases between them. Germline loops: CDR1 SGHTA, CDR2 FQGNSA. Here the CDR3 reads CASSLGVGGYEKLFF. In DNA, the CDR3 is TGTGCCAGCAGCTTAGGTGTAGGCGGTTATGAAAAACTGTTTTTT.

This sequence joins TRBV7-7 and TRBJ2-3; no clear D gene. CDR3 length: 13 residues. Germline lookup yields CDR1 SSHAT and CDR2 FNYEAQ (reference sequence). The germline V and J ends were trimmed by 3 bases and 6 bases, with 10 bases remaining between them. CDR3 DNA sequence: TGTGCCAGCAGCTTTTCCCCTAAGGATACGCAGTATTTT. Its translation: CASSFSPKDTQYF.

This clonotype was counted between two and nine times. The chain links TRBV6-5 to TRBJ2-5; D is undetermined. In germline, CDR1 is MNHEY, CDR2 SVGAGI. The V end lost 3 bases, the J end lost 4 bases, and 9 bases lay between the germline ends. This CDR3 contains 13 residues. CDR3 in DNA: TGTGCCAGCAGTTATAAGGTGCGAGAGACCCAGTACTTC. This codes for CASSYKVRETQYF.